This TCR beta chain was identified during a study of T cells in Graves' hyperthyroidism and ophthalmopathy. On the study more broadly: Before any treatment, at initial diagnosis, peripheral blood was collected.

This CDR3 has 15 residues. The trim removed 5 bases at V and 6 bases at J, leaving 7 bases unmatched. Germline V CDR1 and CDR2: MNHEY, SMNVEV (reference sequence). Points on this clonotype: Its antigen is as yet unknown.

From RNA transcripts, TCR beta CDR3 regions were amplified. TCR CDR3 underwent first-round RT-PCR with the HTBI primer set. TCRdb called the multiplex PCR reads again in MiXCR, with one record for every CDR3 protein. Among 250,000 to 350,000 distinct CDR3 sequences listed, roughly 15% were seen once. Whole-study findings and limits: Separating ophthalmopathy from stable hyperthyroidism was achieved by a 13 V-J model.

This clonotype was obtained from a man aged 25-45 years with Graves' hyperthyroidism. Material for sequencing was blood. The chain links TRBV27 to TRBJ1-5, with TRBD1 matching over 10 bases. DNA for the CDR3: TGTGCCAGCAGTCCAGGGACAGGGGTGAGTCAGCCCCAGCATTTT. Its protein product is CASSPGTGVSQPQHF.